The 20 T cell receptor beta chains below all came from one sample that was sequenced in a study of cytomegalovirus exposure and HLA in healthy donors. The PCR was carried out with 60 Vbeta primers and 13 Jbeta primers. Clones were read by immunoSEQ multiplex PCR, and TCRdb kept only the in-frame ones, dropping some. Of about 110,000 clones listed, around 80% were seen once; the top ten hold roughly 5%. The sequencing sample was made of PBMCs. The receptor source for this set is a male donor in good health and CMV-seronegative.

The rearrangement joins TRBV2 to TRBJ2-1, with D uncertain. The germline V and J ends were trimmed by 2 bases and 6 bases, with 8 bases remaining between them. CDR1 and CDR2 from the germline V gene are SNHLY and FYNNEI. This CDR3 is built from 13 residues. The CDR3 DNA sequence: TGTGCCAGCAGTGAACGAGTTATCAATGAGCAGTTCTTC. The encoded protein is CASSERVINEQFF.

The V call is TRBV28, the J call TRBJ2-5; 9 bases fit TRBD2. V lost 6 bases to trimming and J lost 5 bases; unmatched junction nucleotides: 7. Germline CDR1 MDHEN, CDR2 SYDVKM. The CDR3 extends over 14 amino acids. The CDR3 DNA sequence: TGTGCCAGCAGGGTAGCGGGAGACACGGAGACCCAGTACTTC. Translated: CASRVAGDTETQYF.

Note on this clone: This likely comes from a read error, as the CDR3 has no conserved phenylalanine or tryptophan at its end. V gene TRBV28 combines with J gene TRBJ1-1; the D gene is possibly TRBD1 (6 bases). CDR1 MDHEN and CDR2 SYDVKM come from the germline V gene. This CDR3 has 12 amino acids. The ends were cut back, 7 bases at V and 7 bases at J, with 13 bases in the middle. The chain's CDR3 is CASTTWDIEAFL. The CDR3 nucleotides are TGTGCCAGCACCACTTGGGACATTGAAGCTTTCCTT.

The V call is TRBV4-3, the J call TRBJ2-5; 8 nucleotides align to TRBD2. CDR1 LGHNA and CDR2 YSLEER come from the germline V gene. Trimming cost V 0 bases and J 1 base; bases outside gene matches: 7. This CDR3 has 17 amino acids. The CDR3 sequence is CASSQDPGSGVQETQYF. The CDR3 nucleotides read TGCGCCAGCAGCCAAGATCCGGGTAGCGGGGTCCAAGAGACCCAGTACTTC.

The rearrangement links TRBV7-3 to TRBJ1-2; TRBD1 might be the D (6 bases). Germline V gene lookup returns CDR1 SGHTA and CDR2 FQGTGA. CDR3 length: 14 amino acids. V was trimmed by 2 bases and J by 7 bases, leaving 14 bases between them. CDR3 in amino acids: CASSLARGDAGYTF. Written as DNA, the CDR3 is TGTGCCAGCAGCTTAGCCAGGGGTGACGCTGGCTACACCTTC.

The V call is TRBV5-4, the J call TRBJ1-4, with TRBD1 as a possible D gene (6 bases). The V gene lost 4 bases and the J gene lost 6 bases, with 16 bases spanning the gap. The germline V gene has CDR1 SGHNT and CDR2 YYREEE (reference sequence). The CDR3 covers 15 residues. CDR3: CASSRGGAGDEKLFF. The CDR3 DNA is TGTGCCAGCAGCCGCGGGGGGGCTGGGGATGAAAAACTGTTTTTT.

The chain couples TRBV11-2 to TRBJ2-1; 12 nucleotides agree with TRBD2. Trimming at V came to 5 bases and at J to 8 bases, leaving 10 bases not matched to a gene. In germline, CDR1 is SGHAT, CDR2 FQNNGV. The CDR3 runs to 16 residues. CDR3 in amino acids: CASSGATSGSFHEQFF. The CDR3 DNA reads as TGTGCCAGCAGCGGGGCGACTAGCGGGAGTTTCCATGAGCAGTTCTTC.

The chain combines TRBV27 with TRBJ1-4; 7 nucleotides agree with TRBD1. Germline lookup yields CDR1 MNHEY and CDR2 SMNVEV (reference sequence). V shed 4 bases, J shed 8 bases, and the junction held 10 bases outside the gene matches. The CDR3 has 15 residues. The CDR3 sequence: CASSSLDRLREKLFF. CDR3 coding DNA: TGTGCCAGCAGTTCCTTGGACAGGCTTCGGGAAAAACTGTTTTTT. Full variable domain (remainder filled in from reference TRBV27 and TRBJ1-4): EAQVTQNPRYLITVTGKKLTVTCSQNMNHEYMSWYRQDPGLGLRQIYYSMNVEVTDKGDVPEGYKVSRKEKRNFPLILESPSPNQTSLYFCASSSLDRLREKLFFGSGTQLSVL.

This chain connects TRBV27 to TRBJ1-5, with TRBD1 matching 8 bases. J gave up 1 base and V 1 base, and 6 bases lay outside the gene matches. The CDR3 covers 17 residues. CDR1 and CDR2 from the germline V gene are MNHEY and SMNVEV (reference sequence). The CDR3 nucleotides read TGTGCCAGCAGTTTATGGGGTGACAGGGGAAGCAATCAGCCCCAGCATTTT. Its protein is CASSLWGDRGSNQPQHF.

This chain links TRBV11-2 with TRBJ1-3; D call uncertain. Germline values: CDR1 SGHAT, CDR2 FQNNGV. The length of the CDR3 is 13 residues. Trimming pared 3 bases from V and 1 base from J, leaving 4 bases between. CDR3 in amino acids: CASSFNSGNTIYF. CDR3 in DNA: TGTGCCAGCAGCTTTAATTCTGGAAACACCATATATTTT.

This clone was recorded a few times. This chain uses TRBV30 with TRBJ2-3, with 8 nucleotides matching TRBD2. The germline V gene encodes CDR1 GTSNPN and CDR2 SVGIG (reference sequence). This CDR3 has 14 residues. Trimming took 2 bases from V and 3 from J; bases not matched to a gene: 4. The CDR3 loop is CAWSSGSGTDTQYF. Here the CDR3 DNA reads TGTGCCTGGAGTAGCGGGAGTGGGACAGATACGCAGTATTTT. The full variable domain, rest sourced from reference TRBV30 and TRBJ2-3, is SQTIHQWPATLVQPVGSPLSLECTVEGTSNPNLYWYRQAAGRGLQLLFYSVGIGQISSEVPQNLSASRPQDRQFILSSKKLLLSDSGFYLCAWSSGSGTDTQYFGPGTRLTVL.

The V call is TRBV6-5, the J call TRBJ2-2; D remains ambiguous. Deletions cut 6 bases from V and 6 bases from J, with 14 bases between. CDR1 and CDR2 (germline): MNHEY, SVGAGI. The CDR3 covers 14 residues. This chain's CDR3 is CASSDFISSGELFF. CDR3 nucleotides: TGTGCCAGCAGCGACTTCATAAGTTCCGGGGAGCTGTTTTTT.

Only one count was recorded for this clone. This chain joins TRBV29-1 and TRBJ2-2; D uncertain. Trimming cost V 0 bases and J 6 bases, with 11 bases left between them. Germline CDR1 is SQVTM and CDR2 is ANQGSEA. The CDR3 has 14 amino acids. The CDR3 protein is CSVEDTDGAGELFF. The CDR3 coding sequence is TGCAGCGTTGAAGATACAGATGGCGCCGGGGAGCTGTTTTTT.

The V gene is TRBV28, the J gene TRBJ1-5; a weak D match, TRBD1 (5 bases). The CDR3 is 13 amino acids. Germline values: CDR1 MDHEN, CDR2 SYDVKM. V shed 3 bases and J shed 7 bases, with 10 bases lying between them. CDR3 DNA sequence: TGTGCCAGCAGTTTGGGGGGGAAACAGCCCCAGCATTTT. As protein: CASSLGGKQPQHF.

The CDR3 coding sequence is TGTGCCAGCAGCCAAGAGGGCAGGGGCGGCAATCAGCCCCAGCATTTT. It is translated as CASSQEGRGGNQPQHF. The chain recombines TRBV4-2 with TRBJ1-5, with D possibly TRBD1 on 6 matching bases. Germline V gene sequence: CDR1 LGHNA, CDR2 YNFKEQ. V lost 0 bases and J lost 2, with 11 bases in between. The CDR3 runs 16 residues.

V gene TRBV2 combines with J gene TRBJ2-5; 9 nucleotides agree with TRBD2. With 1 base clipped from V and 5 bases from J, the junction kept 2 bases outside the gene matches. This CDR3 contains 14 residues. Germline-derived CDR1 and CDR2 are SNHLY and FYNNEI. CDR3 residues: CASSEGAGGETQYF. The DNA of the CDR3 is TGTGCCAGCAGTGAAGGGGCGGGAGGGGAGACCCAGTACTTC.

The chain joins TRBV4-1 to TRBJ2-5; 11 nucleotides match TRBD2. Trimming took 5 bases from V and 5 from J; bases not matched to a gene: 7. The germline gives CDR1 MGHRA, CDR2 YSYEKL. The CDR3 has 15 residues. CDR3 sequence (DNA): TGCGCCAGCAGCTCCCCGACTAGCGGGAAGGAGACCCAGTACTTC. This gives the protein CASSSPTSGKETQYF.

This chain joins TRBV7-2 and TRBJ2-5; the D gene is possibly TRBD1 (6 bases). CDR1 and CDR2 from the germline V gene are SGHTA and FQGNSA. The CDR3 is 14 amino acids. Trimming removed 4 bases at V and 3 bases at J, with 12 bases between. Here the CDR3 reads CASSSRTEKETQYF. The CDR3 coding sequence is TGTGCCAGCAGCTCACGGACAGAAAAAGAGACCCAGTACTTC.

This clone was observed a single time. This chain uses TRBV28 with TRBJ2-1; a weak D match, TRBD1 (6 bases). This CDR3 contains 16 residues. CDR1 MDHEN and CDR2 SYDVKM come from the germline V gene. Deletions cut 1 base from V and 0 bases from J, with 10 bases between. CDR3 loop: CASSLSSGHSYNEQFF. The DNA for the CDR3 is TGTGCCAGCAGTTTATCGTCGGGACACTCCTACAATGAGCAGTTCTTC.

CDR3 coding DNA: TGTGCCACCAGCAGAGAACCAGGGTCGAACACCGGGGAGCTGTTTTTT. It translates to CATSREPGSNTGELFF. The chain links TRBV15 to TRBJ2-2; TRBD1 might be the D (5 bases). The V gene's germline CDR1 is LNHNV and CDR2 YYDKDF (reference sequence). The CDR3 is made up of 16 amino acids. V gave up 0 bases and J gave up 0 bases, with 8 bases separating them.